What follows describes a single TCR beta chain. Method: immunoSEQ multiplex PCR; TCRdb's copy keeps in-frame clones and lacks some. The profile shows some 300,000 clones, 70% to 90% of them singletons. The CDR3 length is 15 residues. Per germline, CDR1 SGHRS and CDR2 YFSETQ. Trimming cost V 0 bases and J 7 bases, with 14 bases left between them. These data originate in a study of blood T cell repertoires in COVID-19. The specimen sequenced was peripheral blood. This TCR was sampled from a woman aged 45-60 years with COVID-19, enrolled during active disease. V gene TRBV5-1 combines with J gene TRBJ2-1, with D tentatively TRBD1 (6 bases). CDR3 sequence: CASSLARGNRNEQFF. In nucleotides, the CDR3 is TGCGCCAGCAGCTTGGCCAGGGGTAATAGGAATGAGCAGTTCTTC.